This TCR beta chain was documented in a study of T cell repertoires and Cas9 in healthy adults. Study as a whole: CD4 and CD8 compartments: SpCas9-reactive T cells profiled for potency, cytotoxicity, lineage.

Comments on this clone: What it binds is not known.

Germline trimming cut 6 bases from V and 0 bases from J; bases unmatched to any gene: 2. The V gene's germline CDR1 is MNHNY and CDR2 SVGAGI (reference sequence). This CDR3 comprises 14 residues. Data came from immunoSEQ multiplex PCR; TCRdb stores just in-frame clones and leaves some out. The sample lists about 13,000 clones, roughly 89% occurring once. Broader study findings: SpCas9-reactive regulatory T cells reportedly mitigated SpCas9-reactive effector T cells in vitro.

Input material: Tregs (CD4+, CD25+, CD127-, CD137-, CD154-) from PBMCs; culture status not recorded. The chain uses TRBV6-6 and TRBJ2-3; TRBD2 matches at 8 bases. This clonotype was obtained from a human donor in good health. The CDR3 nucleotides read TGTGCCAGCAGGCGGGGGGCGAGCACAGATACGCAGTATTTT. The encoded protein is CASRRGASTDTQYF.